One TCR beta chain is described in this entry. Original processing notes: Estimated nucleated cell counts came from reference gene primer amplification. Here immunoSEQ multiplex PCR was the method, and the copy in TCRdb shows in-frame clones only, minus some. The V and J calls and clone size come from that table; D and trimming were worked out from the DNA. The table has roughly 120,000 clones, approximately 90% seen once; the top ten hold about 4.8%. Germline V gives CDR1 MDHEN, CDR2 SYDVKM. V lost 4 bases and J lost 9; bases outside the gene matches: 11. The CDR3 is 15 amino acids. This record belongs to a study of blood T cell repertoires in COVID-19. Whole-study context: Samples of COVID-19 (acute and convalescent) were obtained from the United States, Italy and Spain. Nucleic acid was either cDNA or gDNA, and it came from T cells, B-cell-depleted T cells, or PBMCs.

V is TRBV28 and J is TRBJ2-1; 8 bases match TRBD1. The sequence derives from a woman aged 45 to 65 with acute or convalescent COVID-19. The sequenced material came from peripheral blood. In DNA, the CDR3 is TGTGCCAGCAGTTCAACGACAGGGGCGTCGGGTGAGCAGTTCTTC. Protein: CASSSTTGASGEQFF.